This paragraph covers one T cell receptor (beta chain) sequence. No cognate antigen has been identified for it. Base qualities were left out, and no much larger clone turns up one base away. This entry is derived from a study of T cell responses to AZD1222 COVID-19 vaccine (TCRdb year 2021). Background on the whole study: TCR sequencing was performed for 233 trial participants, of whom roughly 200 were given two doses of AZD1222 and roughly 25 were given two doses of MenACWY control vaccine. Trial participants were enrolled into age subgroups of 18-55, 56-69 and 70-plus years, which contained around 140, 26 and 57 TCR-sequenced participants, respectively.

The CDR3 regions of human TCRbeta chains were subjected to immunosequencing. Concerning the study's data processing: TCRs in the repertoires were compared against a reference library of SARS-CoV-2-specific TCRs that had been generated with the MIRA antigen-specificity platform. Breadth was defined as the fraction of unique TCRs that were SARS-CoV-2-associated, and depth was defined as the fraction of total T cells that were SARS-CoV-2-associated. Using the MIRA data, each spike-specific TCR was mapped to the spike region that the TCR reacts to and placed in a CD4 or CD8 class. Log10-transformed breadth and depth values were compared by one-way ANOVA with Sidak's multiple comparisons tests. The clones in this table, taken by TCRdb from immuneACCESS, are in-frame only. Not every clone is retained; where verified, under half of the shortfall comes from an unresolved V gene, and the cause of the rest is unknown. That table is the source of V, J and clone size, and D and trimming were worked out from the DNA. A total of roughly 70,000 clones appear in this sample, 75% to 85% of them only once. Together, the top ten hold around 25% of the sample.

V loses 1 base at its end and J loses 3 bases; junction bases beyond the gene matches: 5. The CDR3 sequence holds 15 residues, the cysteine and phenylalanine included. Only the CDR3 part of the read is kept: 45 bases, read in frame from the first base. CDR1 and CDR2, looked up from the germline V gene (reference sequence), are GTSNPN and SVGIG. The sample's time point, from its label and the paper: baseline before first vaccination. The sample's treatment or condition, from its label and the paper: meningococcal conjugate vaccine given as trial control. Vaccinee samples came from UK trials COV001 and COV002, including a single-blind randomized controlled phase 2/3 trial of AZD1222 (ChAdOx1 nCoV-19) in healthy adults. For TCRbeta chain sequencing, PBMC samples were collected from trial participants at day 0 and at day 28 after the second dose. Overall study results and their limits: Conclusions about previously exposed vaccinees are limited because only six or seven AZD1222 recipients were SARS-CoV-2 seropositive at baseline. Reportedly, almost half of the unique spike-specific TCRs recognized epitopes lying outside the regions that are mutated in the B.1.351 and B.1.1.7 variants. Participants were mostly white British, with more females than males. The authors suggested clonal diversity may have been underestimated. Because no samples from the day 14 peak response were available, repertoires could be characterized only after the peak T cell response. After two AZD1222 doses, both the breadth and the depth of spike-specific TCRs were significantly higher than at day 0 and than in MenACWY recipients. In the small 56-69-year group, the increase in depth fell short of significance, most likely because of low power. CD4 TCRs associated with the vaccine covered the entire spike protein, and the dominant responses were in regions 160-218 and 743-854.

This sequence originates from an adult in good health. The source material was peripheral blood, sampled on day 0 of MenACWY control vaccination. The V and J segments used are TRBV30 and TRBJ1-4; the junction holds 7 bases that match TRBD1. The CDR3 reads as follows: CAWSGTQGANEKLFF. In nucleotides, the sequence is TGTGCCTGGAGTGGGACTCAGGGGGCTAATGAAAAACTGTTTTTT.